These T cell receptor beta chains were read from a single sample in a study of cytomegalovirus exposure and HLA in healthy donors. Sequenced by immunoSEQ multiplex PCR; TCRdb stores in-frame clones only, minus some. The table shows under 150,000 clones, with 70% to 85% occurring only once. Sequenced input: PBMCs. These receptors came from a male donor in good health and CMV-seronegative. The CDR3 runs from the conserved cysteine through the conserved F or W. The D gene is left open where the match is weak. Expanded clones are given a class, and other clones once, few, many or no size at all.

-	TRBV11-2	TRBD2	TRBJ2-7	TGTGCCAGCAGCTTGGGACTAGCGGCGAGCTCCTACGAGCAGTACTTC	CASSLGLAASSYEQYF
-	TRBV6-6	-	TRBJ2-2	TGTGCCAGCAGTTTTTACCGGGACACGACCGGGGAGCTGTTTTTT	CASSFYRDTTGELFF
-	TRBV19	TRBD1	TRBJ2-6	TGTGCCAGTAGGGACGACAGGGGAATCGCTGGGGCCAACGTCCTGACTTTC	CASRDDRGIAGANVLTF
-	TRBV7-9	-	TRBJ2-7	TGTGCCAGCAGCCGTAGCGAGAGCTCGTACGAGCAGTACTTC	CASSRSESSYEQYF
few	TRBV4-3	-	TRBJ1-6	TGCGCCAGCAGCCAAGATACCTATAATTCACCCCTCCACTTT	CASSQDTYNSPLHF
-	TRBV7-2	-	TRBJ2-7	TGTGCCAGCAGCCCCCCCGACAGCTACGAGCAGTACTTC	CASSPPDSYEQYF
once	TRBV14	-	TRBJ2-7	TGTGCCAGCAGCCAAGATTCTAACAGGTTAAGCGACGAGCAGTACTTC	CASSQDSNRLSDEQYF
few	TRBV4-1	-	TRBJ1-1	TGCGCCAGCAGCCAAGGGAGTAGTATGAACACTGAAGCTTTCTTT	CASSQGSSMNTEAFF
-	TRBV4-3	TRBD1	TRBJ1-2	TGCGCCAGCAGTTGGGACAGGTCCTCCCCCTTCTATGGCTACACCTTC	CASSWDRSSPFYGYTF
-	TRBV13	-	TRBJ1-6	TGTGCCAGCAGCTCGCAATGGTCGGATTCACCCCTCCACTTT	CASSSQWSDSPLHF
-	TRBV30	-	TRBJ2-2	TGTGCCTGGAACGGGGGACCCAACACCGGGGAGCTGTTTTTT	CAWNGGPNTGELFF
-	TRBV2	TRBD2	TRBJ2-1	TGTGCCAGCAATAGCGGGAGTTTCATGTCCTACAATGAGCAGTTCTTC	CASNSGSFMSYNEQFF
-	TRBV30	-	TRBJ2-7	TGTGCCTGGAGCCTTGCGGGACCGCACTCCTACGAGCAGTACTTC	CAWSLAGPHSYEQYF
-	TRBV4-1	TRBD2	TRBJ2-3	TGCGCCAGCAGCCAAGATTGGTCGGGAGGCCCCCGCGGGCAGTATTTT	CASSQDWSGGPRGQYF
-	TRBV7-9	TRBD1	TRBJ1-1	TGTGCCAGCAGCTCGACAGGGACTGAAGCTTTCTTT	CASSSTGTEAFF
-	TRBV2	TRBD1	TRBJ1-3	TGTGCCAGCAGTGAATACGGGACAGCCTCTGGAAACACCATATATTTT	CASSEYGTASGNTIYF
-	TRBV9	TRBD2	TRBJ2-7	TGTGCCAGCAGCGTAGTACCTAGCGGTTCCTACGAGCAGTACTTC	CASSVVPSGSYEQYF
-	TRBV2	TRBD2	TRBJ2-7	TGTGCCAGCAGTGAGGGGGGGTGGAGTTACTCCTACGAGCAGTACTTC	CASSEGGWSYSYEQYF
-	TRBV11-2	TRBD2	TRBJ2-5	TGTGCCAGCAGTTCTACCGGGACTACTGTACAAGAGACCCAGTACTTC	CASSSTGTTVQETQYF
-	TRBV7-2	-	TRBJ2-3	TGTGCCAGCAGCCCTCAGGCGGGAATACCAGATACGCAGTATTTT	CASSPQAGIPDTQYF
once	TRBV6-6	-	TRBJ1-3	TGTGCCAGCAGTTCCCGGGACACAGGAAACACCATATATTTT	CASSSRDTGNTIYF
-	TRBV27	-	TRBJ1-1	TGTGCCAGCAGTTTTGGCAACACTGAAGCTTTCTTT	CASSFGNTEAFF
-	TRBV25-1	TRBD1	TRBJ2-7	TGTGCCAGCAATCCCGGGGGACAGGGGGCGGCGTACGAGCAGTACTTC	CASNPGGQGAAYEQYF
-	TRBV29-1	TRBD1	TRBJ1-2	TGCAGCGTTGACCCAGGGGGCCCAGATGGCTACACCTTC	CSVDPGGPDGYTF
-	TRBV6-5	TRBD2	TRBJ2-1	TGTGCCAGCACAAGGGTGCCTAGCGGCGAGCAGTTCTTC	CASTRVPSGEQFF